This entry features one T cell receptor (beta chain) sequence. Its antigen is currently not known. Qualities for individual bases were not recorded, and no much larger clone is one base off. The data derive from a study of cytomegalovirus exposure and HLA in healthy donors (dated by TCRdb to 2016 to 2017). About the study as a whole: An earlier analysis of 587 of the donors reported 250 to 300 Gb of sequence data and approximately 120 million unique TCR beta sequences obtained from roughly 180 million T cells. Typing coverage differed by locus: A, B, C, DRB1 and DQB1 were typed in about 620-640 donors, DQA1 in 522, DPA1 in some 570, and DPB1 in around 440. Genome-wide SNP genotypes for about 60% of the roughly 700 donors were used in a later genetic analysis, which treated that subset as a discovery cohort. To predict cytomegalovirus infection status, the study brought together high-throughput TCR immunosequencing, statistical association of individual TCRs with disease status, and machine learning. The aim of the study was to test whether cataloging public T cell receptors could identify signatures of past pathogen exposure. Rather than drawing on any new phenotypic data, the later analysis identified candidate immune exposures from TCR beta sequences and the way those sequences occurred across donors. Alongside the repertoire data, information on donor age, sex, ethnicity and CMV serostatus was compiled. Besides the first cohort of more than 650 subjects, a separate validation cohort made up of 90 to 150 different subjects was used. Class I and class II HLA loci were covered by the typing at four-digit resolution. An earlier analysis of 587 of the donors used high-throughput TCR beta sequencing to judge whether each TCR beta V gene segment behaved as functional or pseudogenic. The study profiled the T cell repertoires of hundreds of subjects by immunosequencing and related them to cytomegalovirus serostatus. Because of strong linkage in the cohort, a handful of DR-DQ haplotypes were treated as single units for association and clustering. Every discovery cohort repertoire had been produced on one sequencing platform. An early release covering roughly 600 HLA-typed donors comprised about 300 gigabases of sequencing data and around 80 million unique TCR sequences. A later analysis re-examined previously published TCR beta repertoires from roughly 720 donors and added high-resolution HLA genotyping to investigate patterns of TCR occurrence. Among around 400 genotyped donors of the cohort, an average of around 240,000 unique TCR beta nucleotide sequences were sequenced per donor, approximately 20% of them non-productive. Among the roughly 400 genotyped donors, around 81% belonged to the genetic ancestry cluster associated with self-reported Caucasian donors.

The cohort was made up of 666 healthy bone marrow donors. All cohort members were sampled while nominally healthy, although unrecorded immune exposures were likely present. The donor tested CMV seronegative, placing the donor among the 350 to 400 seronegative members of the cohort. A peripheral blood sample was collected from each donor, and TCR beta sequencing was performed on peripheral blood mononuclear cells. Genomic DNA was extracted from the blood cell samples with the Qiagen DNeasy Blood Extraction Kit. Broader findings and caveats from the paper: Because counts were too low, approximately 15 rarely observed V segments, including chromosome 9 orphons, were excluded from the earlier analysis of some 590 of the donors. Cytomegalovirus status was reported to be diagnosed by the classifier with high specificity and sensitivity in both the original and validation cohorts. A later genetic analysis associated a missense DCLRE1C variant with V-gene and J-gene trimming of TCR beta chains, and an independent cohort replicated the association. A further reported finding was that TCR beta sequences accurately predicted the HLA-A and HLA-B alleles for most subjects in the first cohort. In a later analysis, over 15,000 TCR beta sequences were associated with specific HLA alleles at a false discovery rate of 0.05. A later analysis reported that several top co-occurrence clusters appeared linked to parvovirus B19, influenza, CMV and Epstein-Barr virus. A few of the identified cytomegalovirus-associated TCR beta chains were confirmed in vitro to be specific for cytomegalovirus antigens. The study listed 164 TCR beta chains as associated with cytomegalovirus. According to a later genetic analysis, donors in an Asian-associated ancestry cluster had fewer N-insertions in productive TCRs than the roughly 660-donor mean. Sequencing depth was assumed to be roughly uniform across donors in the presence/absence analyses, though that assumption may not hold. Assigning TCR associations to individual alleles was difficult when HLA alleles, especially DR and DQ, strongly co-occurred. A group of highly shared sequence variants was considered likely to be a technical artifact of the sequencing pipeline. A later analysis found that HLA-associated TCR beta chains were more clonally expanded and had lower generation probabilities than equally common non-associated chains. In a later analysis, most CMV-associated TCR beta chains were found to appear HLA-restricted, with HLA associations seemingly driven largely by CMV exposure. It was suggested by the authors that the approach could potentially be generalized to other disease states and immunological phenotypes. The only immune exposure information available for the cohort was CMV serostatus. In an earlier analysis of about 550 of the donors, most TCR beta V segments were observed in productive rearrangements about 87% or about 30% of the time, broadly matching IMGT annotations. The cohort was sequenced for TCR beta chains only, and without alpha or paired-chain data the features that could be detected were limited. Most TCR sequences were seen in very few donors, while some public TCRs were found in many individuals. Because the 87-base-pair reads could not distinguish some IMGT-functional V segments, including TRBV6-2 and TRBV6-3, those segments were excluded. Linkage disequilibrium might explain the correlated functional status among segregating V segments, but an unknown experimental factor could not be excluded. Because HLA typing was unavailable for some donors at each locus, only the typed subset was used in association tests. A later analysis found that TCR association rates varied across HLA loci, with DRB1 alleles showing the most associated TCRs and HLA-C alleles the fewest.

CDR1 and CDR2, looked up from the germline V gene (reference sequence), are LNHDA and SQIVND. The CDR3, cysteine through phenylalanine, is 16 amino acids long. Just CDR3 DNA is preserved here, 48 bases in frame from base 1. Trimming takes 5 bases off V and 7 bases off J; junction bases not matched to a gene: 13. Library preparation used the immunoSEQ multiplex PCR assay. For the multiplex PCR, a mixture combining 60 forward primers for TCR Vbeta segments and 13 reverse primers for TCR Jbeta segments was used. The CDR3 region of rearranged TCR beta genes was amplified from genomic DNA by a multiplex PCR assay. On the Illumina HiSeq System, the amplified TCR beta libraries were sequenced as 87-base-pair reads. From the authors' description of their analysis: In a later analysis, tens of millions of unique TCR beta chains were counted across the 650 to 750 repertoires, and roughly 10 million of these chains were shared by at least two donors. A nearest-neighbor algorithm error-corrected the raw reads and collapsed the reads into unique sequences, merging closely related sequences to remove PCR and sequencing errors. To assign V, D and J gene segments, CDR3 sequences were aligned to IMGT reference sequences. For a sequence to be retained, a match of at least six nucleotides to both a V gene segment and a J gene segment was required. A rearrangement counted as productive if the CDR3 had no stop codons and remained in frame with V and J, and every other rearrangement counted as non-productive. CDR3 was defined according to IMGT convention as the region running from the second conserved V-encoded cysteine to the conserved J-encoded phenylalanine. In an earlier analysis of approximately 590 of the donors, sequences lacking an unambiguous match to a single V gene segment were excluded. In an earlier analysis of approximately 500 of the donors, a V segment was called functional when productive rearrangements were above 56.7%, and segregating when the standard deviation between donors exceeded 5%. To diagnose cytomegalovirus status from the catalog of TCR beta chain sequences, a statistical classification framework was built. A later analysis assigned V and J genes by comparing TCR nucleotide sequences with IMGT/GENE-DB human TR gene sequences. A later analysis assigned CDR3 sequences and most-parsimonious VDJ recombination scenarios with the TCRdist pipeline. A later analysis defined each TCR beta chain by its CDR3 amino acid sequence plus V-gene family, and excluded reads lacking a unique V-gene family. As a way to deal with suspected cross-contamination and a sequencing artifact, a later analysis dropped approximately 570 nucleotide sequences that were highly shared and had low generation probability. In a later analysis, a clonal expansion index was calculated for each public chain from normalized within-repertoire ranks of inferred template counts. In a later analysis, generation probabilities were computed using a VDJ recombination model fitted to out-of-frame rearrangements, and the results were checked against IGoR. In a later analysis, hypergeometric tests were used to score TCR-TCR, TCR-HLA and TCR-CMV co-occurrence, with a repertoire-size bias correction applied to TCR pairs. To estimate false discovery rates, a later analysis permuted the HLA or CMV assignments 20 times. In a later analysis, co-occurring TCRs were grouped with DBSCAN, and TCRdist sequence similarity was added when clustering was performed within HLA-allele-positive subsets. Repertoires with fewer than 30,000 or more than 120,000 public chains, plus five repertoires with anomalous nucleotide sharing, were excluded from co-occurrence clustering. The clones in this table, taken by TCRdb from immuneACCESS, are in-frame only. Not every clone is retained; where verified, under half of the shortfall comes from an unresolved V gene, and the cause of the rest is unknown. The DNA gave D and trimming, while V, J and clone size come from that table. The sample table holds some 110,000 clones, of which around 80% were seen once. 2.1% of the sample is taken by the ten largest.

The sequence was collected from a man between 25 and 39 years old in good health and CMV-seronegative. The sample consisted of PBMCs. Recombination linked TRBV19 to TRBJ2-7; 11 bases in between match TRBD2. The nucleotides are TGTGCCAGTAGTCTTCACCTACTAGCGGGAGTCCGGGAGCAGTACTTC. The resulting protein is CASSLHLLAGVREQYF.